This T cell receptor (beta chain) is from a study of T cell repertoires in cytomegalovirus infection. Study-level background: Indications came from public TCR beta signatures; they pointed to CMV infection and to a matching HLA type.

This clonotype was found a few times. Its cognate antigen is unknown. TCRdb recomputed calls from the reads with MiXCR, one row per CDR3 protein. In the table there are hundreds of thousands of distinct CDR3 sequences, about 30% of which are singletons. Germline V gene data show CDR1 as SNHLY and CDR2 as FYNNEI. Deletions cut 5 bases from V and 5 bases from J, with 15 bases between. This CDR3 region has 14 residues. This clonotype originated in a human donor in good health (CMV status not recorded). Some clones in this sample may be carry-over from other donors' samples. Material: cultured PBMCs, obtained from culture after CMV antigen stimulation. V gene TRBV2 combines with J gene TRBJ1-2; a weak D match, TRBD1 (5 bases). The CDR3 protein is CASSYNAGVYGYTF. CDR3 coding DNA: TGTGCCAGCAGTTACAACGCGGGGGTTTATGGCTACACCTTC.